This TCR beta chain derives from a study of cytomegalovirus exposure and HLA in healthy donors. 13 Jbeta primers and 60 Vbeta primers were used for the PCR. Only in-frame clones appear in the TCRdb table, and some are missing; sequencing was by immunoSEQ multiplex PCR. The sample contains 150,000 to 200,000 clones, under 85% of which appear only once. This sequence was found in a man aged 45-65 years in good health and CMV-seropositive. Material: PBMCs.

The CDR3 DNA follows: TGCGCCAGCAGCTACGACAGCTCTGGAAACACCATATATTTT. This sequence encodes CASSYDSSGNTIYF. The gene calls are TRBV5-1 and TRBJ1-3; D possibly corresponds to TRBD1 (5 bases). Germline assignment: CDR1 SGHRS and CDR2 YFSETQ. V gave up 3 bases and J gave up 0 bases, with 7 bases separating them. The CDR3 spans 14 residues.